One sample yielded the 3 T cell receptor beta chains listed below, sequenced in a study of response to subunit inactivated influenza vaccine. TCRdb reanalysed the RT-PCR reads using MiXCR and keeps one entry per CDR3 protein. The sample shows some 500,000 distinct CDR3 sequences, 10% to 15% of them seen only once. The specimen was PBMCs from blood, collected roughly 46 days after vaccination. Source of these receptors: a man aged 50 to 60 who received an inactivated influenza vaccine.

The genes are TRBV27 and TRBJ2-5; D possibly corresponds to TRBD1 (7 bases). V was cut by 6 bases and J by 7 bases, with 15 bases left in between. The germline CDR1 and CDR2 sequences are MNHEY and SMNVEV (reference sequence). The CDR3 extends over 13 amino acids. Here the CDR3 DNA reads TGTGCCAGCAGACAACGACAGGGAGGGACCCAGTACTTC. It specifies CASRQRQGGTQYF.

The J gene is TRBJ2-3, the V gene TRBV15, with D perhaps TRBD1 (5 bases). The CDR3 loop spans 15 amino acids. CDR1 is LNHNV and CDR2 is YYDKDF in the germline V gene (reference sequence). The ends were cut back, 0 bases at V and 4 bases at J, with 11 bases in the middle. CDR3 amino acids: CATSRDRVVPDTQYF. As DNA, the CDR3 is TGTGCCACCAGCAGAGACAGGGTCGTGCCAGATACGCAGTATTTT.

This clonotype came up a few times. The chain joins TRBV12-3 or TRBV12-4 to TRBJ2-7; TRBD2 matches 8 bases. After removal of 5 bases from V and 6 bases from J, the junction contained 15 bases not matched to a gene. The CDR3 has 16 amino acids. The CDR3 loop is CASSTTSGVTSREQYF. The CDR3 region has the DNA TGTGCCAGCAGTACTACTAGCGGAGTTACCTCCCGCGAGCAGTACTTC.